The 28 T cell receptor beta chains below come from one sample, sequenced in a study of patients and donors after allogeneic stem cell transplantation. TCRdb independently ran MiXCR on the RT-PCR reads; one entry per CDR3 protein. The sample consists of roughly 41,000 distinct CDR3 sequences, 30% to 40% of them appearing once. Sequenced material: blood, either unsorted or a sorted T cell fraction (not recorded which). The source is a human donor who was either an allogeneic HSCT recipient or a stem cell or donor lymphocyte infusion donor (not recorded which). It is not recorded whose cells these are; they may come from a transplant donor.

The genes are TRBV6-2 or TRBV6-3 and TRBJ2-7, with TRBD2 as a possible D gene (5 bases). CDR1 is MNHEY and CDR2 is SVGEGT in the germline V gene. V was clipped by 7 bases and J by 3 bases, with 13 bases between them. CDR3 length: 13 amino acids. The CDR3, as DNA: TGTGCCAGCACCGCTCTAGCTCGCTACGAGCAGTACTTC. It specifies CASTALARYEQYF.

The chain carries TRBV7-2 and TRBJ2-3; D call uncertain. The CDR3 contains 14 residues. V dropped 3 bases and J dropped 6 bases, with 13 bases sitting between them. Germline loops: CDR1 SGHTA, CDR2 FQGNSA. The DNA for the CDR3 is TGTGCCAGCAGCTTGGGATATATTCGGGATACGCAGTATTTT. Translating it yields CASSLGYIRDTQYF.

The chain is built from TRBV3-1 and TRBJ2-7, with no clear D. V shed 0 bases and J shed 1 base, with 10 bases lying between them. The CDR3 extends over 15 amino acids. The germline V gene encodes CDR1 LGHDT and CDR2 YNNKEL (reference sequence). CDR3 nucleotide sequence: TGTGCCAGCAGCCAAGAGGTAGGCAGATCCTACGAGCAGTACTTC. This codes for CASSQEVGRSYEQYF.

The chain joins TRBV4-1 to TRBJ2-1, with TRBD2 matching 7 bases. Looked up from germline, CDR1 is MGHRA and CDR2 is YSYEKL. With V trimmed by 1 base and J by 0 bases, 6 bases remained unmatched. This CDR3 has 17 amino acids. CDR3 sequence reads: CASSQGLARGSYNEQFF. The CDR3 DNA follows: TGCGCCAGCAGCCAAGGACTAGCAAGGGGCTCCTACAATGAGCAGTTCTTC.

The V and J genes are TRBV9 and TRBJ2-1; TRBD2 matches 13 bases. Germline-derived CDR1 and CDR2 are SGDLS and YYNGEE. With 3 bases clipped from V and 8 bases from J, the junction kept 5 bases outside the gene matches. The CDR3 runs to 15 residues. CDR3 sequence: CASSEGLAGNYEQFF. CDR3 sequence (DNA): TGTGCCAGCAGCGAGGGACTAGCGGGAAACTATGAGCAGTTCTTC.

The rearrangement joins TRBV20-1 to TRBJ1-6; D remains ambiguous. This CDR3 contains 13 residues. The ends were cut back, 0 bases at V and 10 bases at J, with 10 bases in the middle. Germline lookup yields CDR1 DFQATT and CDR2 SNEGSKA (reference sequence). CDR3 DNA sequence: TGCAGTGCTAGAGATGTTCAGAAATCACCCCTCCACTTT. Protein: CSARDVQKSPLHF.

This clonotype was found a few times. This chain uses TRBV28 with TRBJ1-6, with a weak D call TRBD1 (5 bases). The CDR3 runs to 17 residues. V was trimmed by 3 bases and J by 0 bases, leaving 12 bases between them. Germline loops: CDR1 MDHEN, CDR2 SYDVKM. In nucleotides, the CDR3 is TGTGCCAGCAGTTTGAATAAGGGGAGCTCCTATAATTCACCCCTCCACTTT. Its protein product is CASSLNKGSSYNSPLHF.

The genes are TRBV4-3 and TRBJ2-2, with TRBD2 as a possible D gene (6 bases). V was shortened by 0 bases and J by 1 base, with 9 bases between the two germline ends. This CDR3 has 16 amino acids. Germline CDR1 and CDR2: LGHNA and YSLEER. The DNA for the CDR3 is TGCGCCAGCAGCCAAGATCGGCGGGAGAACACCGGGGAGCTGTTTTTT. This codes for CASSQDRRENTGELFF.

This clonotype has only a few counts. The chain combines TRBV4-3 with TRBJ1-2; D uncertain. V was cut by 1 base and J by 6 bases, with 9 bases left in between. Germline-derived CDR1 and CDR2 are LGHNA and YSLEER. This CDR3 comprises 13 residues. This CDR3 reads CASSQGSGNGYTF. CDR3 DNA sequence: TGCGCCAGCAGCCAAGGGTCAGGAAATGGCTACACCTTC.

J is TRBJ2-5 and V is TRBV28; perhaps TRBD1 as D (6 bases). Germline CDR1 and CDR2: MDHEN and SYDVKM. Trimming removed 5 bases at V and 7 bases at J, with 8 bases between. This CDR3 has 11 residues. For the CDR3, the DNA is TGTGCCAGCAGTAGACAGGTGACCCAGTACTTC. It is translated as CASSRQVTQYF.

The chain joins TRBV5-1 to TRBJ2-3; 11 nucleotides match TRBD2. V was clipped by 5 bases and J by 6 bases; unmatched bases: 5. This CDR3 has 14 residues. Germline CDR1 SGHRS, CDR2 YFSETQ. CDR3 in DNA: TGCGCCAGCAGTGGACTAGCGGGCCACGATACGCAGTATTTT. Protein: CASSGLAGHDTQYF.

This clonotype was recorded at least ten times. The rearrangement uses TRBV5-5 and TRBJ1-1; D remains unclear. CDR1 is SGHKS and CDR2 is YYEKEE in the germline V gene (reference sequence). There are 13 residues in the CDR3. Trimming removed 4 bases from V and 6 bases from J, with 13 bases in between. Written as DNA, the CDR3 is TGTGCCAGCAGCCCTGGGAACCGCCCTGAAGCTTTCTTT. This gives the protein CASSPGNRPEAFF.

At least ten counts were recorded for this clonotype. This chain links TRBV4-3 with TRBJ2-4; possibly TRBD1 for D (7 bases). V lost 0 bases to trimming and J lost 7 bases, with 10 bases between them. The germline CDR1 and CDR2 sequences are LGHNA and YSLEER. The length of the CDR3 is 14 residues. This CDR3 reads CASSQEQGGNIQYF. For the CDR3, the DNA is TGCGCCAGCAGCCAAGAGCAGGGGGGCAACATTCAGTACTTC.

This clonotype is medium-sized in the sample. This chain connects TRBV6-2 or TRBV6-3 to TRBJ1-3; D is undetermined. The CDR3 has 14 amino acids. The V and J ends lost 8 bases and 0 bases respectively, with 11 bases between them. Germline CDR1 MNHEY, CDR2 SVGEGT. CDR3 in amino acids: CASFDGSSGNTIYF. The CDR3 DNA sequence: TGTGCCAGCTTCGACGGCAGCTCTGGAAACACCATATATTTT.

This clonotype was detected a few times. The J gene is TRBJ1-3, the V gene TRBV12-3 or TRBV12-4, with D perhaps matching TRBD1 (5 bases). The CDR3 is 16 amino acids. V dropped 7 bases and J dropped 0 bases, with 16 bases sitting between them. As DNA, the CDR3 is TGTGCCAGCAATCAGCCCTGGGGCGGCTCTGGAAACACCATATATTTT. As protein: CASNQPWGGSGNTIYF.

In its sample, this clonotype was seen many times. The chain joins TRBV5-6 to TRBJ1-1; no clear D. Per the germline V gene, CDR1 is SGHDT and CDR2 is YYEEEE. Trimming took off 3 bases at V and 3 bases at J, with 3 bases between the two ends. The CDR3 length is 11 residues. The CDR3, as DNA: TGTGCCAGCAGCTGGGACACTGAAGCTTTCTTT. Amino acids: CASSWDTEAFF.

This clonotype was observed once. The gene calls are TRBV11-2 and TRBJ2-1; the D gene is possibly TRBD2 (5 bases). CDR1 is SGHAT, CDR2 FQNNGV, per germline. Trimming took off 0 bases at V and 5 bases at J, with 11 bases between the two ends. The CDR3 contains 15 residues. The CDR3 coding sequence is TGTGCCAGCAGCTTAGATCCGGGATACAACAATGAGCAGTTCTTC. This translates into CASSLDPGYNNEQFF. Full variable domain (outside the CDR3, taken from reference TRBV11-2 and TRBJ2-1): EAGVAQSPRYKIIEKRQSVAFWCNPISGHATLYWYQQILGQGPKLLIQFQNNGVVDDSQLPKDRFSAERLKGVDSTLKIQPAKLEDSAVYLCASSLDPGYNNEQFFGPGTRLTVL.

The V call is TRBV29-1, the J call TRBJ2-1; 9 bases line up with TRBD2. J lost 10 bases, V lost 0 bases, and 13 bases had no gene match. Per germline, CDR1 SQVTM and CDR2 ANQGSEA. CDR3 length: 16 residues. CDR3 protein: CSVEDRPGLADTEQFF. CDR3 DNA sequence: TGCAGCGTTGAAGACAGACCGGGACTAGCCGATACCGAGCAGTTCTTC.

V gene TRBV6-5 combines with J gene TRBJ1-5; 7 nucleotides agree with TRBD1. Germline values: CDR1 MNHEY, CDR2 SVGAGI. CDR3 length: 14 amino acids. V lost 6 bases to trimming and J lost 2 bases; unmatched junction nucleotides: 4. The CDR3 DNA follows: TGTGCCAGCAGGCAGGGGGAGGGCAATCAGCCCCAGCATTTT. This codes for CASRQGEGNQPQHF.

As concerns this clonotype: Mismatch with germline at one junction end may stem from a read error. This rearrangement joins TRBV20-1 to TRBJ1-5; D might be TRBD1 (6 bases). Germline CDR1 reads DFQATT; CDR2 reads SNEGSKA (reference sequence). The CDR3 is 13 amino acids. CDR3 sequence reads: CSARGQLNQPQHF. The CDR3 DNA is TGCAGTGCCAGAGGACAGCTCAATCAGCCCCAGCATTTT.

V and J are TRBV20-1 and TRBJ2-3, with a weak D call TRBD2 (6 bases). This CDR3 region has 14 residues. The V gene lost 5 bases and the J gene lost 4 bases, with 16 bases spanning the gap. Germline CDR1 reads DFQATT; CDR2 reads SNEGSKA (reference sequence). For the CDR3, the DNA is TGCAGTGCTTGGGCTGGGGGAGGACCAGATACGCAGTATTTT. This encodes CSAWAGGGPDTQYF.

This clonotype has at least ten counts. CDR3 loop: CASSPGPVNTEAFF. The CDR3, as DNA: TGTGCCAGCAGTCCAGGGCCAGTGAACACTGAAGCTTTCTTT. The genes are TRBV7-3 and TRBJ1-1, with D perhaps matching TRBD1 (5 bases). CDR3 length: 14 residues. Germline V gene lookup returns CDR1 SGHTA and CDR2 FQGTGA. Trimming left V 6 bases short and J 0 bases short, with 11 bases between.

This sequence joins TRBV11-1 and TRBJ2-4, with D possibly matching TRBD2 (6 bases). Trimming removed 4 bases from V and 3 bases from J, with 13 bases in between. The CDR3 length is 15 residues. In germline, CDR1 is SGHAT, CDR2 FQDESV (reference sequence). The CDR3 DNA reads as TGTGCCAGCAGCTCCCTTGGGCGGGACAAAAACATTCAGTACTTC. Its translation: CASSSLGRDKNIQYF.

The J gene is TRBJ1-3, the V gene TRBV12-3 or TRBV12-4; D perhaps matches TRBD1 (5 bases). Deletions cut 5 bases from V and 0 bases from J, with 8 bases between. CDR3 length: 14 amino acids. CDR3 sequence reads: CASSLQVSGNTIYF. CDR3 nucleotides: TGTGCCAGCAGTCTACAGGTCTCTGGAAACACCATATATTTT.

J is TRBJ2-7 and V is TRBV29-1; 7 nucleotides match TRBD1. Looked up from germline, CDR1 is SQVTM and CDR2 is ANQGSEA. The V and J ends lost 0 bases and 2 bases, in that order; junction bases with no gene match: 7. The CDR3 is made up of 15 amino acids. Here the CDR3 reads CSVEDPSGQPYEQYF. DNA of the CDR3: TGCAGCGTTGAAGATCCCTCGGGACAGCCCTACGAGCAGTACTTC.

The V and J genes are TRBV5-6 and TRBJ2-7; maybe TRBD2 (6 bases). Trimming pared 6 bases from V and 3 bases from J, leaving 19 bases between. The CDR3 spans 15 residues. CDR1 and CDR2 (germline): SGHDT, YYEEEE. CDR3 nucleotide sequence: TGTGCCAGCACCGAAGCGGGTCTCACCGGCTACGAGCAGTACTTC. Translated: CASTEAGLTGYEQYF.

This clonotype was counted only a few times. Written as DNA, the CDR3 is TGTGCCAGCAGCTTTCCAAAGGGGAACAGGGGGTTCCAAGAGACCCAGTACTTC. The encoded protein is CASSFPKGNRGFQETQYF. The chain is built from TRBV7-9 and TRBJ2-5, with 8 bases fitting TRBD1. V shed 3 bases and J 1 base; nucleotides not matched to a gene: 13. Germline CDR1 SEHNR, CDR2 FQNEAQ (reference sequence). CDR3 size: 18 residues. Complete variable domain (other parts from reference TRBV7-9 and TRBJ2-5): DTGVSQNPRHKITKRGQNVTFRCDPISEHNRLYWYRQTLGQGPEFLTYFQNEAQLEKSRLLSDRFSAERPKGSFSTLEIQRTEQGDSAMYLCASSFPKGNRGFQETQYFGPGTRLLVL.

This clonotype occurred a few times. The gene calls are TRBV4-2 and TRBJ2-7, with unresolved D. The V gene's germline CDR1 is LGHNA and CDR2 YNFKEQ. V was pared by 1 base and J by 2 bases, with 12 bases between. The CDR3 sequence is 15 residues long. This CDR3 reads CASSQAAGVTYEQYF. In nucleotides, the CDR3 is TGTGCCAGCAGCCAAGCTGCCGGAGTGACCTACGAGCAGTACTTC.